Presented here are 32 T cell receptor beta chains from one specimen sequenced in a study of T-cell memory formation after mild COVID-19. Each CDR3 protein is one row after TCRdb ran MiXCR on the 5' RACE reads. The sample lists some 600,000 distinct CDR3 sequences; around a sixth were seen once. Material for sequencing was PBMCs or a T cell subset sorted from them (not recorded which). Source of these receptors: an adult woman who had mild COVID-19 (a few samples of this study predate the infection). Cell type and time point are not known.

In this sample, this clonotype turned up a few times. The chain combines TRBV20-1 with TRBJ2-7; possibly TRBD2 for D (6 bases). There are 12 residues in the CDR3. Germline V gene lookup returns CDR1 DFQATT and CDR2 SNEGSKA (reference sequence). CDR3 bases: TGCAGCGCGGGGACGGCAAGCTACGAGCAGTACTTC. Residues: CSAGTASYEQYF.

This clonotype appeared a few times. The genes are TRBV5-1 and TRBJ1-5, with D possibly TRBD1 on 5 matching bases. V shed 4 bases and J shed 2 bases, with 16 bases lying between them. The germline CDR1 and CDR2 sequences are SGHRS and YFSETQ. This CDR3 is built from 16 residues. This CDR3 is CASSRGGGDGNQPQHF. The CDR3 DNA follows: TGCGCCAGCAGCCGGGGGGGAGGGGACGGCAATCAGCCCCAGCATTTT.

There are a few counts of this clonotype. The rearrangement uses TRBV7-9 and TRBJ2-1; no reliable D call. Looked up from germline, CDR1 is SEHNR and CDR2 is FQNEAQ (reference sequence). Trimming cost V 5 bases and J 0 bases, with 20 bases left between them. The CDR3 has 18 residues. CDR3 nucleotides: TGTGCCAGCAGCACGTACCCCCTTCTACCAGGCTCCTACAATGAGCAGTTCTTC. Its protein product is CASSTYPLLPGSYNEQFF.

The genes are TRBV28 and TRBJ2-2; possibly TRBD2 for D (8 bases). CDR1 is MDHEN and CDR2 is SYDVKM in the germline V gene. V was pared by 5 bases and J by 7 bases, with 14 bases between. The CDR3 is made up of 14 amino acids. CDR3 loop: CASSREGADGELFF. DNA for the CDR3: TGTGCCAGCAGTCGGGAGGGGGCGGACGGGGAGCTGTTTTTT.

This clonotype occurred many times. V usage is TRBV14 and J usage is TRBJ2-2; no clear D. The germline CDR1 and CDR2 sequences are SGHDN and FVKESK. The CDR3 sequence is 14 residues long. The V gene lost 2 bases and the J gene lost 1 base, with 5 bases spanning the gap. The CDR3 region is CASSQNRNTGELFF. The DNA for the CDR3 is TGTGCCAGCAGCCAAAACAGGAACACCGGGGAGCTGTTTTTT.

The chain has TRBV3-1 and TRBJ2-7; D unclear. Deletions cut 3 bases from V and 4 bases from J, with 16 bases between. The CDR3 length is 15 residues. From germline, CDR1 is LGHDT and CDR2 YNNKEL (reference sequence). The CDR3 protein is CASSHNPRPDYEQYF. The CDR3 DNA is TGTGCCAGCAGCCACAACCCGCGTCCTGATTACGAGCAGTACTTC.

This clonotype was seen only a few times. The chain recombines TRBV5-1 with TRBJ1-1, with D perhaps TRBD1 (5 bases). Germline assignment: CDR1 SGHRS and CDR2 YFSETQ. Trimming stripped 5 bases from V and 2 bases from J, with 16 bases between. The CDR3 is 15 amino acids. CDR3 region: CASSVDLQVNTEAFF. For the CDR3, the DNA is TGCGCCAGCAGTGTGGACCTACAGGTAAACACTGAAGCTTTCTTT.

The chain employs TRBV5-1 and TRBJ1-2, with D unclear. Looked up from germline, CDR1 is SGHRS and CDR2 is YFSETQ. The CDR3 totals 17 residues. Deletions cut 0 bases from V and 6 bases from J, with 21 bases between. As DNA, the CDR3 is TGCGCCAGCAGCTTGGGGCAACCGGGCCTACACGTCGATGGCTACACCTTC. The encoded protein is CASSLGQPGLHVDGYTF.

This clonotype was found a few times. This chain joins TRBV30 and TRBJ2-7; D is unresolved. V lost 0 bases and J lost 0, with 6 bases in between. The CDR3 is 13 residues long. Germline lookup yields CDR1 GTSNPN and CDR2 SVGIG (reference sequence). In DNA form, the CDR3 reads TGTGCCTGGAGTGTACATTCCTCCTACGAGCAGTACTTC. Translating gives CAWSVHSSYEQYF.

This clonotype was detected a few times. This sequence joins TRBV5-1 and TRBJ2-1, with 11 bases aligning to TRBD2. The germline V gene has CDR1 SGHRS and CDR2 YFSETQ. The CDR3 extends over 16 amino acids. The trim removed 0 bases at V and 4 bases at J, leaving 3 bases unmatched. For the CDR3, the DNA is TGCGCCAGCAGCTTGGAGACTAGCGGGGCTTACAATGAGCAGTTCTTC. It specifies CASSLETSGAYNEQFF.

The chain has TRBV7-2 and TRBJ1-2; D ambiguous. Germline V gene lookup returns CDR1 SGHTA and CDR2 FQGNSA. V lost 2 bases and J 3 bases, leaving 16 bases between the germline ends. The CDR3 totals 16 residues. The CDR3 DNA sequence: TGTGCCAGCAGCTTAAGAGCCGGGGTCGTGGACTATGGCTACACCTTC. It specifies CASSLRAGVVDYGYTF.

This sequence joins TRBV9 and TRBJ1-2; D perhaps matches TRBD1 (5 bases). Germline lookup yields CDR1 SGDLS and CDR2 YYNGEE. There are 19 residues in the CDR3. Trimming removed 0 bases at V and 4 bases at J, with 25 bases between. The CDR3 region is CASSVAVGTPTDHPYGYTF. CDR3 sequence (DNA): TGTGCCAGCAGCGTAGCCGTGGGAACTCCGACAGATCATCCCTATGGCTACACCTTC.

This clonotype was seen at least ten times. The V call is TRBV15, the J call TRBJ1-5; D is uncertain. Trimming shortened V by 0 bases and J by 5 bases, and 2 bases separated the two germline ends. Germline assignment: CDR1 LNHNV and CDR2 YYDKDF (reference sequence). This CDR3 comprises 12 residues. The CDR3 is CATSRDDQPQHF. The CDR3 DNA follows: TGTGCCACCAGCAGAGATGATCAGCCCCAGCATTTT. Full variable domain (missing parts from reference TRBV15 and TRBJ1-5): DAMVIQNPRYQVTQFGKPVTLSCSQTLNHNVMYWYQQKSSQAPKLLFHYYDKDFNNEADTPDNFQSRRPNTSFCFLDIRSPGLGDTAMYLCATSRDDQPQHFGDGTRLSIL.

The chain employs TRBV24-1 and TRBJ2-3; no clear D gene. The V end lost 3 bases, the J end lost 4 bases, and 4 bases lay between the germline ends. The CDR3 is made up of 12 amino acids. Germline assignment: CDR1 KGHDR and CDR2 SFDVKD. The CDR3 nucleotides are TGTGCCACCAGTGATATTGCAGATACGCAGTATTTT. Residues: CATSDIADTQYF.

This clonotype has ten or more counts. The chain combines TRBV4-3 with TRBJ2-2; D is uncertain. The CDR3 totals 15 residues. V shed 6 bases and J shed 0 bases, with 11 bases lying between them. Germline CDR1 and CDR2: LGHNA and YSLEER. CDR3 region: CASRISEANTGELFF. In DNA, the CDR3 is TGCGCCAGCAGAATTTCCGAGGCGAACACCGGGGAGCTGTTTTTT.

This clonotype was picked up a small number of times. The rearrangement joins TRBV27 to TRBJ2-5; D is unresolved. Germline loops: CDR1 MNHEY, CDR2 SMNVEV (reference sequence). Trimming took off 5 bases at V and 5 bases at J, with 15 bases between the two ends. This CDR3 spans 14 amino acids. The CDR3 spells CASSRSEVGETQYF. The CDR3 DNA is TGTGCCAGCAGTCGATCGGAAGTTGGTGAGACCCAGTACTTC.

Ten or more counts support this clonotype. The V call is TRBV12-3 or TRBV12-4, the J call TRBJ2-7; D is perhaps TRBD1 (6 bases). The CDR3 has 16 amino acids. V was pared by 5 bases and J by 5 bases, with 22 bases between. The CDR3 DNA reads as TGTGCCAGCAGTCCGTCGGGTTCGAATGGGGGCGACGAGCAGTACTTC. This encodes CASSPSGSNGGDEQYF.

The chain links TRBV12-3 or TRBV12-4 to TRBJ1-6, with no clear D. Trimming removed 6 bases at V and 10 bases at J, with 13 bases between. This CDR3 is 13 amino acids long. The CDR3 loop reads CASSSWVGSPLHF. The CDR3 region has the DNA TGTGCCAGCAGCTCTTGGGTAGGATCACCCCTCCACTTT.

The rearrangement joins TRBV7-9 to TRBJ1-5, with D unresolved. The CDR3 is 14 residues long. The V gene lost 1 base and the J gene lost 8 bases, with 12 bases spanning the gap. Germline assignment: CDR1 SEHNR and CDR2 FQNEAQ (reference sequence). CDR3 residues: CASSLVGVREPQHF. The DNA for the CDR3 is TGTGCCAGCAGCTTAGTCGGTGTGAGGGAGCCCCAGCATTTT.

This clonotype showed up just once. A read error may produce the germline difference seen at one junction end. The rearrangement uses TRBV19 and TRBJ2-1; 11 bases align to TRBD2. The CDR3 consists of 16 residues. Germline assignment: CDR1 LNHDA and CDR2 SQIVND (reference sequence). CDR3 in amino acids: CDSSYASSGGLGEQFF. CDR3 bases: TGTGACAGTAGTTACGCCTCTAGCGGGGGGCTAGGGGAGCAGTTCTTC.

Only a few counts were recorded for this clonotype. The rearrangement links TRBV24-1 to TRBJ2-5; D is ambiguous. The CDR3 is 15 amino acids. The V gene's germline CDR1 is KGHDR and CDR2 SFDVKD. V lost 3 bases to trimming and J lost 4 bases, with 14 bases between them. This CDR3 reads CATSDGRKAGETQYF. CDR3 DNA: TGTGCCACCAGTGATGGACGAAAGGCAGGAGAGACCCAGTACTTC.

This clonotype was seen a handful of times. The V and J genes are TRBV3-1 and TRBJ2-5; tentatively, D is TRBD2 (6 bases). The CDR3 has 15 amino acids. With 4 bases removed from V and 5 bases from J, the gap between germline ends came to 17 bases. Per germline, CDR1 LGHDT and CDR2 YNNKEL (reference sequence). DNA of the CDR3: TGTGCCAGCAGCCCTACGCGAGGCCGGGGGGAGACCCAGTACTTC. The encoded protein is CASSPTRGRGETQYF.

The V gene is TRBV3-1, the J gene TRBJ2-1; TRBD2 agrees at 10 bases. The CDR3 runs 16 residues. Losses at the gene ends were 0 bases for V and 12 bases for J; bases not matched to a gene: 11. Germline loops: CDR1 LGHDT, CDR2 YNNKEL (reference sequence). The DNA for the CDR3 is TGTGCCAGCAGCCAAGACGGGTCTAGCGGGAGAATGGTGCAGTTCTTC. This encodes CASSQDGSSGRMVQFF.

This chain uses TRBV5-1 with TRBJ2-5; D possibly matches TRBD1 or TRBD2 (5 bases each). The germline V and J ends were trimmed by 1 base and 5 bases, with 18 bases remaining between them. The CDR3 is made up of 16 amino acids. The germline CDR1 and CDR2 sequences are SGHRS and YFSETQ. The CDR3: CASSLSEGRSGETQYF. CDR3 DNA: TGCGCCAGCAGCTTGAGCGAGGGGCGGTCTGGGGAGACCCAGTACTTC.

This clonotype was counted between two and nine times. V usage is TRBV7-2 and J usage is TRBJ2-4, with D hard to call. Trimming removed 4 bases from V and 1 base from J, with 14 bases in between. The germline V gene has CDR1 SGHTA and CDR2 FQGNSA. The CDR3 extends over 16 amino acids. The CDR3 bases are TGTGCCAGCAGCTACGGGTTTAGTGCTGCCAAAAACATTCAGTACTTC. It yields the protein CASSYGFSAAKNIQYF. Using reference TRBV7-2 and TRBJ2-4 for the parts outside the CDR3, the full variable domain is GAGVSQSPSNKVTEKGKDVELRCDPISGHTALYWYRQSLGQGLEFLIYFQGNSAPDKSGLPSDRFSAERTGGSVSTLTIQRTQQEDSAVYLCASSYGFSAAKNIQYFGAGTRLSVL.

This clonotype appeared a few times. A junction boundary mismatches the germline segment, possibly from a read error. The V and J genes are TRBV7-9 and TRBJ2-5, with D possibly being TRBD1 (6 bases). Germline V gene lookup returns CDR1 SEHNR and CDR2 FQNEAQ (reference sequence). This CDR3 has 9 amino acids. The CDR3 reads CASSLEGQF. The CDR3 DNA is TGTGCCAGCAGCTTAGAAGGACAGTTT.

This clonotype turned up a few times. The chain uses TRBV7-9 and TRBJ2-5, with D possibly matching TRBD2 (6 bases). Germline CDR1 reads SEHNR; CDR2 reads FQNEAQ (reference sequence). CDR3 size: 18 residues. The V gene lost 3 bases and the J gene lost 2 bases, with 22 bases spanning the gap. CDR3 region: CASSLMDYPIGRQETQYF. The CDR3 DNA reads TGTGCCAGCAGCTTGATGGACTACCCTATTGGGCGACAAGAGACCCAGTACTTC.

CDR3 protein: CASRPGTASNQPQHF. CDR3 DNA: TGTGCCAGCAGACCCGGGACAGCCAGCAATCAGCCCCAGCATTTT. The gene calls are TRBV27 and TRBJ1-5; TRBD1 aligns across 7 bases. The CDR3 length is 15 residues. After removal of 6 bases from V and 1 base from J, the junction contained 6 bases not matched to a gene. CDR1 is MNHEY, CDR2 SMNVEV, per germline (reference sequence).

The chain's CDR3 is CASGALAGSGYTF. The CDR3 DNA reads as TGTGCCAGCGGGGCCCTGGCGGGGAGTGGCTACACCTTC. This sequence joins TRBV7-3 and TRBJ1-2, with a tentative D call TRBD1 (5 bases). The V end was cut by 8 bases, the J end by 7 bases, with 17 bases between. Germline V gene lookup returns CDR1 SGHTA and CDR2 FQGTGA. The CDR3 has 13 residues.

This clonotype turned up a few times. V is TRBV3-1 and J is TRBJ2-3; D gene unclear. Trimming left V 0 bases short and J 10 bases short, with 11 bases between. The germline gives CDR1 LGHDT, CDR2 YNNKEL (reference sequence). The CDR3 sequence is 13 residues long. CDR3 protein: CASSQDPNRPQYF. The CDR3 nucleotides are TGTGCCAGCAGCCAAGATCCGAATCGACCGCAGTATTTT.

The chain links TRBV20-1 to TRBJ1-5; 8 bases align to TRBD1. V was clipped by 5 bases and J by 1 base; unmatched bases: 4. Germline V CDR1 and CDR2: DFQATT, SNEGSKA (reference sequence). The CDR3 has 14 residues. CDR3 DNA: TGCAGTGCTCAGGACAGGGTAAGCAATCAGCCCCAGCATTTT. Translating gives CSAQDRVSNQPQHF.

This chain's CDR3 is CASSPADRARGYTF. The CDR3 DNA follows: TGTGCCAGCAGCCCGGCGGACAGGGCGAGAGGCTACACCTTC. V gene TRBV7-9 combines with J gene TRBJ1-2; 8 bases map to TRBD1. Germline assignment: CDR1 SEHNR and CDR2 FQNEAQ (reference sequence). The CDR3 runs 14 residues. Trimming removed 5 bases from V and 8 bases from J; junction bases left unmatched: 10.